This T cell receptor (beta chain) was observed in a study of patients and donors after allogeneic stem cell transplantation. This clonotype was detected only a few times. Since the CDR3 does not end with the conserved phenylalanine or tryptophan, this likely comes from a read error. The CDR3 is made up of 15 amino acids. Germline V gene lookup returns CDR1 SEHNR and CDR2 FQNEAQ (reference sequence). Trimming removed 5 bases at V and 2 bases at J, with 13 bases between. TCRdb ran MiXCR on the RT-PCR reads and lists one entry per CDR3 protein. The sample carries about 960,000 distinct CDR3 sequences, around 17% recorded once.

The material sequenced was blood, either unsorted or a sorted T cell fraction (not recorded which). This clonotype was sampled from a human donor who was either an allogeneic HSCT recipient or a stem cell or donor lymphocyte infusion donor (not recorded which). It is not recorded whose cells these are; they may come from a transplant donor. The V gene is TRBV7-9, the J gene TRBJ1-5; D might be TRBD1 (5 bases). CDR3 sequence reads: CASSPGDGRNQPQHL. The CDR3, as DNA: TGTGCCAGCAGCCCGGGGGACGGTCGCAATCAGCCCCAGCATCTT.